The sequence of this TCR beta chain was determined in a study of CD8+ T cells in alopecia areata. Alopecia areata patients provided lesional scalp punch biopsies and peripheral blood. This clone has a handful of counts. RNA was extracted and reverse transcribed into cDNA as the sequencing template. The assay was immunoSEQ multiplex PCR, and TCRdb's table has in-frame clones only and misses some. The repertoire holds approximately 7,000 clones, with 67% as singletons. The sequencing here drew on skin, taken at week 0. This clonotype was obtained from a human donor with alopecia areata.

Here the CDR3 reads CASCRTGTGREETQYF. In DNA, the CDR3 is TGCGCCAGCTGCAGGACCGGGACAGGGCGCGAAGAGACCCAGTACTTC. The chain has TRBV5-1 and TRBJ2-5; 9 nucleotides agree with TRBD1. This CDR3 has 16 amino acids. Germline assignment: CDR1 SGHRS and CDR2 YFSETQ. The V gene end was trimmed by 7 bases and the J gene end by 3 bases; junction bases not matched to a gene: 13.